The T cell receptor beta chain described here comes from a study of blood T cells in healthy people across ages. Findings and caveats of the study: Researchers deemed the diversity estimates from one million T cells underestimates. Unsorted PBMC input precluded a conclusive naive versus antigen-experienced comparison. Roughly linearly, TCR beta diversity per million T cells fell as age increased.

A second PCR, run for roughly 7 to 11 cycles, used a sample-barcoded 5' primer plus a J-beta primer mix. A tag from a template-switch adaptor with 12 random nucleotides marked each cDNA molecule. TCRdb ran MiXCR on the 5' RACE reads and lists one entry per CDR3 protein. The sample shows just under 550,000 distinct CDR3 sequences, 24% of them seen only once. The junction had 4 bases not matched to a gene; V was cut back by 1 base and J by 4 bases. Germline V gene data show CDR1 as SQVTM and CDR2 as ANQGSEA. The CDR3 runs 14 residues. As to this clonotype: Its antigen is undetermined.

The sample was also linked to a second study, of T cells of mothers and their children.

What was sequenced was blood. V is TRBV29-1 and J is TRBJ2-1; 7 bases align to TRBD2. The clonotype comes from a boy aged 5-17 years in good health. The CDR3 protein is CSVEGLAVYNEQFF. CDR3 DNA sequence: TGCAGCGTTGAAGGGCTAGCGGTATACAATGAGCAGTTCTTC.